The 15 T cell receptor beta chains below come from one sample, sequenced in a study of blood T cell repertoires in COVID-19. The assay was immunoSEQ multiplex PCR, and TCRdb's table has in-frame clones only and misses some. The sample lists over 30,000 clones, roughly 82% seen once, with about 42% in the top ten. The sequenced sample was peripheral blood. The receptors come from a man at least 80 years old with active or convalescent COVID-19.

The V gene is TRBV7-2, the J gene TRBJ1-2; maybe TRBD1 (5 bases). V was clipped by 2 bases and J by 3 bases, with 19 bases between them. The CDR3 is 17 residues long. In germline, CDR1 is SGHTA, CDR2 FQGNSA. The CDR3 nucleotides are TGTGCCAGCAGCTTACAAGTTCGGGGGGACGGTGACTATGGCTACACCTTC. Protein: CASSLQVRGDGDYGYTF. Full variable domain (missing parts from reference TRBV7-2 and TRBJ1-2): GAGVSQSPSNKVTEKGKDVELRCDPISGHTALYWYRQSLGQGLEFLIYFQGNSAPDKSGLPSDRFSAERTGGSVSTLTIQRTQQEDSAVYLCASSLQVRGDGDYGYTFGSGTRLTVV.

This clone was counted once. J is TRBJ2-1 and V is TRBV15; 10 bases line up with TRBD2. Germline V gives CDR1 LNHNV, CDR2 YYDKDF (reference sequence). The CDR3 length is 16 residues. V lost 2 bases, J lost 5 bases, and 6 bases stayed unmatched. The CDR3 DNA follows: TGTGCCACCAGCAGACAAAGCGGGAGGGTCGACAATGAGCAGTTCTTC. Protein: CATSRQSGRVDNEQFF. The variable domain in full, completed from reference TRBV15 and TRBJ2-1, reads DAMVIQNPRYQVTQFGKPVTLSCSQTLNHNVMYWYQQKSSQAPKLLFHYYDKDFNNEADTPDNFQSRRPNTSFCFLDIRSPGLGDTAMYLCATSRQSGRVDNEQFFGPGTRLTVL.

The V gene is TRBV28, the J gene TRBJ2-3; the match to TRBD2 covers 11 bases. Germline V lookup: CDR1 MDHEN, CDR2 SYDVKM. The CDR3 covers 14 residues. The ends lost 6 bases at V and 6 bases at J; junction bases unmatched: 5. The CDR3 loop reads CASRYSGRVDTQYF. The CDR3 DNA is TGTGCCAGCAGGTATAGCGGGAGGGTGGATACGCAGTATTTT. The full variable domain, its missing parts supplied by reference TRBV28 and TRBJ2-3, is DVKVTQSSRYLVKRTGEKVFLECVQDMDHENMFWYRQDPGLGLRLIYFSYDVKMKEKGDIPEGYSVSREKKERFSLILESASTNQTSMYLCASRYSGRVDTQYFGPGTRLTVL.

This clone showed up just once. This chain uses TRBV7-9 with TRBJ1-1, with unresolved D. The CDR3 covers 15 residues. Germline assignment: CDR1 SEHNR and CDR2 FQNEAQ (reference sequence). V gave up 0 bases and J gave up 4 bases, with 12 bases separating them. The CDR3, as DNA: TGTGCCAGCAGCTTAGCTCAGGTAACTAGCACTGAAGCTTTCTTT. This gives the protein CASSLAQVTSTEAFF.

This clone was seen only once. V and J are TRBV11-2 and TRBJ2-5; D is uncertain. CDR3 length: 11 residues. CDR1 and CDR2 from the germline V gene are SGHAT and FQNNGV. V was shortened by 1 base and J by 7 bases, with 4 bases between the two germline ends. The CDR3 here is CASSLGGTQYF. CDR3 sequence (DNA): TGTGCCAGCAGCTTAGGCGGGACCCAGTACTTC.

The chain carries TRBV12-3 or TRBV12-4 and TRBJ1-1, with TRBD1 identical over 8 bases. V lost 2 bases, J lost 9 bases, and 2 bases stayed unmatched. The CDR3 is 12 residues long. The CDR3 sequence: CASSLRTGKAFF. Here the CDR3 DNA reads TGTGCCAGCAGTTTACGGACAGGGAAAGCTTTCTTT.

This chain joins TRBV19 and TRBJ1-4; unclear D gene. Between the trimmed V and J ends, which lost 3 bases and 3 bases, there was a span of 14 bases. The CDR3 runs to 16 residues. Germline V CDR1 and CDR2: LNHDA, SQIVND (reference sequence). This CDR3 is CASSIGVFGANEKLFF. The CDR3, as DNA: TGTGCCAGTAGTATTGGGGTATTCGGGGCTAATGAAAAACTGTTTTTT.

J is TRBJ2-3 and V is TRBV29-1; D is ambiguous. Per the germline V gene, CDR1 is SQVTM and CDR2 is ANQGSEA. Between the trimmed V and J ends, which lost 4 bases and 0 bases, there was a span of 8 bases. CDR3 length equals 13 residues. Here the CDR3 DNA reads TGCAGCGTTGCGATGACTAGCACAGATACGCAGTATTTT. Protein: CSVAMTSTDTQYF.

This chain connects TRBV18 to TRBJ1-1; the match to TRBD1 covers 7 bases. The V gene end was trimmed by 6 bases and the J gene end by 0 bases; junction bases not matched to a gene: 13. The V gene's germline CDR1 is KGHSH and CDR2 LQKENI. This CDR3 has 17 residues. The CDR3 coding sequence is TGTGCCAGCTCCCTCCTCCCGACAGGGTACATGAACACTGAAGCTTTCTTT. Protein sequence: CASSLLPTGYMNTEAFF.

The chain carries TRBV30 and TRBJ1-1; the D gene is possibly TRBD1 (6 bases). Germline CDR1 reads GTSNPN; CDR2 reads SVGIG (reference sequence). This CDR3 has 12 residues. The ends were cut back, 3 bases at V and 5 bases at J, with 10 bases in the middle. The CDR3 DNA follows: TGTGCCTGGAGCACAGGGCGGACTGAAGCTTTCTTT. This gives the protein CAWSTGRTEAFF.

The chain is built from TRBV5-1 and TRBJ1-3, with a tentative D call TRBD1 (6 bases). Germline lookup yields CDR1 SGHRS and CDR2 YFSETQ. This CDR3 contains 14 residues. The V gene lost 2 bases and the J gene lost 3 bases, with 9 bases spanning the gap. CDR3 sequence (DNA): TGCGCCAGCAGCTTAACAGGGAGTGGAAACACCATATATTTT. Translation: CASSLTGSGNTIYF.

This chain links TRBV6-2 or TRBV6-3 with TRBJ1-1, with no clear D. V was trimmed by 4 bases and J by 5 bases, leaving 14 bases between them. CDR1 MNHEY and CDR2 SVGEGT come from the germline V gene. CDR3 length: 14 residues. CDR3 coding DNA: TGTGCCAGCAGTTTCCTGGGCTCCCAGACTGAAGCTTTCTTT. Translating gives CASSFLGSQTEAFF.

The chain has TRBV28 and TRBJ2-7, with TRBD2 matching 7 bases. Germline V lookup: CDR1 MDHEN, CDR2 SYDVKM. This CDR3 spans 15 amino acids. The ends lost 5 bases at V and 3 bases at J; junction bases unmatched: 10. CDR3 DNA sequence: TGTGCCAGCAGTCCCCGGACTAGAATAGGCTACGAGCAGTACTTC. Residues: CASSPRTRIGYEQYF.

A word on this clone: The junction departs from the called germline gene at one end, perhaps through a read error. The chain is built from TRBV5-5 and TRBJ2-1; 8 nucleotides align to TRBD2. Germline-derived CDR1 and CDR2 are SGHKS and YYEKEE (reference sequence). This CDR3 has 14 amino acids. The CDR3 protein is CASSLGTSYNEQFF. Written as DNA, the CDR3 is TGTGCCAGCAGCTTGGGGACTAGCTACAATGAGCAATTCTTC.

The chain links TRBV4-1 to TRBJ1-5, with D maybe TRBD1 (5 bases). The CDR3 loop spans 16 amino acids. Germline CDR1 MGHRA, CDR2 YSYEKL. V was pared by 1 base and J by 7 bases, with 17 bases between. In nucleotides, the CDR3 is TGCGCCAGCAGCCAAGGGCTCCAGGGACTCGGACAGCCCCAGCATTTT. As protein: CASSQGLQGLGQPQHF.